This T cell receptor beta chain was found in a study of a mutant IDH1 vaccine in newly diagnosed glioma. Study-wide background: Patients, over weeks 1, 3, 5, 7, 11, 15, 19 and 23, received a total of eight vaccinations. Treated patients were around 60% male, 37.5% female, mean age around 40 years. Therapy received beforehand was radiotherapy, temozolomide, or both, with most patients given both. Points from the study as a whole: It seemed that pseudoprogression was not linked to changes in the top peripheral T cell clonotypes.

A note on this clone: Its target is not known. Other DNA sequences in this sample translate to the same CDR3.

Profiling relied on immunoSEQ multiplex PCR, and the TCRdb table lists in-frame clones only, not all of them. Of 53,000 or so clones in the sample, over 75% were seen once. Time point denoted: week 5, during vaccination. Alongside topical imiquimod, each dose of vaccine comprised 300 ug of mutant IDH1 20-mer peptide. This material consisted of PBMCs, taken from a glioma patient whose treatment included an IDH1 peptide vaccine. This clonotype originated in a man in his fifties with glioma.

The DNA for the CDR3 is TGCGCCAGCAGCTCCTCCTACGAGCAGTACTTC. Translating gives CASSSSYEQYF. V gene TRBV5-1 combines with J gene TRBJ2-7, with D unresolved. V dropped 3 bases and J dropped 0 bases, with 1 base sitting between them. CDR1 SGHRS and CDR2 YFSETQ come from the germline V gene. The CDR3 has 11 amino acids.